This T cell receptor beta chain was retrieved from a study of shared clonotypes between healthy human individuals. With 5 bases clipped from V and 4 bases from J, the junction kept 5 bases outside the gene matches. CDR1 and CDR2 (germline): MDHEN, SYDVKM. The CDR3 totals 15 residues. Using immunoSEQ multiplex PCR, the repertoire was profiled, and TCRdb retains in-frame clones only, with some absent. In the table there are about 960,000 clones, around 80% of which are singletons. The clonotype comes from a man younger than 35 in good health. The chain joins TRBV28 to TRBJ2-1, with 10 bases lining up with TRBD2. Sequencing was performed on memory CD4+ T cells sorted from blood. Noted subset: CD45RA-negative fraction. CDR3 amino acids: CASSPRTSGYNEQFF. The DNA for the CDR3 is TGTGCCAGCAGTCCCCGGACTAGCGGTTACAATGAGCAGTTCTTC.